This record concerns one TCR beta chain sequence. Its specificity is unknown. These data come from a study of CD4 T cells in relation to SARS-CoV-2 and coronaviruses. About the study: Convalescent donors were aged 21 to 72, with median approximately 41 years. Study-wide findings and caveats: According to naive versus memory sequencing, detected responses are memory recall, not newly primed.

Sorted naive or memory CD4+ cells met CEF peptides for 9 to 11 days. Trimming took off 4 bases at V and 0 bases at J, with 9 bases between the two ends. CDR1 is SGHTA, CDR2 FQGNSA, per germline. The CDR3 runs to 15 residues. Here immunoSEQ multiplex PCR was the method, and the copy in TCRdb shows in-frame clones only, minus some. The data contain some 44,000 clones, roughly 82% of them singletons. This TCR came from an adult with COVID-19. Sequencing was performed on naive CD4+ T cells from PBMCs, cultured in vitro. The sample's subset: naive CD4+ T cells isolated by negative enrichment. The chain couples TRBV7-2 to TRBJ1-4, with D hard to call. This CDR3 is CASSSDWTTNEKLFF. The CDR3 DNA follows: TGTGCCAGCAGCTCCGACTGGACAACTAATGAAAAACTGTTTTTT.